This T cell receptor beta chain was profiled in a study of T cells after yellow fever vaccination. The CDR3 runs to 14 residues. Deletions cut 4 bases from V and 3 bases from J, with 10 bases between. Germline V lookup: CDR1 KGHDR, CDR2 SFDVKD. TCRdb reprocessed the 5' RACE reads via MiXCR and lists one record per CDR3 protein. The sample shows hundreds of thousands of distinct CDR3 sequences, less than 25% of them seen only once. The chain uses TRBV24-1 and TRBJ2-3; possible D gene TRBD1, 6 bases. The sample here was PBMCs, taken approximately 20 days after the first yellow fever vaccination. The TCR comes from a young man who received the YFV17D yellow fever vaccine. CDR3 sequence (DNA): TGTGCCACCAGTGACAGGGGACGAACAGATACGCAGTATTTT. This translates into CATSDRGRTDTQYF.